This record concerns one TCR beta chain sequence. The sample originates from a study of shared clonotypes between healthy human individuals. Generated by immunoSEQ multiplex PCR, the TCRdb table keeps only in-frame clones and is missing some. The table lists around 1.4 million clones, around 98.5% of them singletons. Every donor, a Caucasian adult, lived in Nashville, Tennessee. CDR1 is KGHSH, CDR2 LQKENI, per germline. The V and J ends lost 5 bases and 6 bases, in that order; junction bases with no gene match: 14. This CDR3 has 18 amino acids. Material for sequencing was naive CD4+ T cells sorted from blood. Subset described: CD45RA+ positively selected. This sequence originates from a young man in good health. The chain recombines TRBV18 with TRBJ2-3; 13 bases map to TRBD2. The CDR3 nucleotides are TGTGCCAGCTCAAATTCTCTACTAGCGGGAGGGTCAGGGGATACGCAGTATTTT. Protein product: CASSNSLLAGGSGDTQYF.